This T cell receptor (beta chain) is drawn from a study of ipilimumab plus nivolumab after autologous stem cell transplantation. Broader study findings: Authors suggest TCR repertoire, Treg phenotype and gut microbiota support further study.

Profiling relied on immunoSEQ multiplex PCR, and the TCRdb table lists in-frame clones only, not all of them. The sample consists of approximately 15,000 clones, roughly 74% of them appearing once. Ipilimumab, 1 mg/kg, started 14 to 28 days after autologous transplant. Dosing: nivolumab 3 mg/kg IV, weeks 1, 4, 7, 10, then every two weeks to week 26. The germline V gene has CDR1 SEHNR and CDR2 FQNEAQ (reference sequence). The CDR3 is 18 residues long. V shed 0 bases and J shed 3 bases, with 17 bases lying between them. This clone has only a few counts. What it recognizes is unknown. This sequence joins TRBV7-9 and TRBJ1-4; D might be TRBD1 (6 bases). The TCR comes from a male donor with primary mediastinal lymphoma. Sequencing used PBMCs, obtained in a trial of ipilimumab plus nivolumab as post-transplant consolidation. CDR3 in DNA: TGTGCCAGCAGCTTAGCGAGCGGTATCGGGACACCTAATGAAAAACTGTTTTTT. This sequence encodes CASSLASGIGTPNEKLFF.